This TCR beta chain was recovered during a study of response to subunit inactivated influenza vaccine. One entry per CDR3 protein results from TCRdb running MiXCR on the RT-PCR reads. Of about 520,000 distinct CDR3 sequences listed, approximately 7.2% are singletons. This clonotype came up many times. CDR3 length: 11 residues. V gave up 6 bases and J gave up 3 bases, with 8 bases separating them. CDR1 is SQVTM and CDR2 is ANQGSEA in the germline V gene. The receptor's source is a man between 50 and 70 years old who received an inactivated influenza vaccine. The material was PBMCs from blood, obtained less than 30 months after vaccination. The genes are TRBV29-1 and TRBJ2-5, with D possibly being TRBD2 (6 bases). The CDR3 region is CSVRTKETQYF. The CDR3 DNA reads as TGCAGCGTGCGGACTAAAGAGACCCAGTACTTC.